The clone carrying this T cell receptor beta chain was detected many times. The antigen remains unidentified. The data were obtained in a study of T cells after yellow fever vaccination. Broader study findings: Most primary-vaccination clones reappeared after the booster (about 97% CD4, 88% CD8). A weaker but faster secondary response was observed, peaking on day 5 versus 15.

TCRdb re-called the 5' RACE reads through MiXCR, storing one row per CDR3 protein. Of 250,000 or so distinct CDR3 sequences listed, over 3% are singletons. The sequences come from PBMCs, collected 15 days after the yellow fever booster vaccination. This clonotype originated in a man aged 18 to 30 who received the YFV17D yellow fever vaccine.

The CDR3 is CASSGTGGAKTQYF. The DNA for the CDR3 is TGTGCCAGCAGCGGTACTGGGGGGGCAAAGACCCAGTACTTC. The chain links TRBV7-2 to TRBJ2-5; weak D call: TRBD2 (7 bases). The germline V gene has CDR1 SGHTA and CDR2 FQGNSA. This CDR3 has 14 amino acids. Trimming removed 5 bases at V and 6 bases at J, with 16 bases between.